The clone carrying this TCR beta chain was seen repeatedly, ten times or more. Its antigen is as yet unknown. The data were taken from a study of beta chain features in type 1 diabetes. Study details: The examined sorted cells totaled 110 million or so across samples.

The CDR3 runs 16 residues. The trim removed 0 bases at V and 4 bases at J, leaving 6 bases unmatched. Germline CDR1 KGHSH, CDR2 LQKENI. Of the isolated RNA, all was reverse transcribed, and so the sequenced material was expressed TCRB transcripts. Repertoires were generated with immunoSEQ multiplex PCR, while TCRdb's copy carries only in-frame clones and drops some. Among 100,000 to 150,000 clones listed, 17% were seen once. Study-level findings and limits: TCRB CDR3s from Type 1 diabetes patients were moderately but significantly shorter in all four CD4+ subsets. For type 1 diabetes patients, VDJ junctions showed fewer insertions and more deletions.

Blood was drawn once from each donor into heparinised tubes. The draws averaged roughly 120 mL. In all sorted populations, purity surpassed 98%. Sequencing was carried out using central memory CD4+ T cells from blood. The chain carries TRBV18 and TRBJ2-1; TRBD2 aligns across 7 bases. This receptor was obtained from a young man with type 1 diabetes. CDR3 nucleotide sequence: TGTGCCAGCTCACCACCTCGGCTAGCGGATTACAATGAGCAGTTCTTC. It translates to CASSPPRLADYNEQFF.